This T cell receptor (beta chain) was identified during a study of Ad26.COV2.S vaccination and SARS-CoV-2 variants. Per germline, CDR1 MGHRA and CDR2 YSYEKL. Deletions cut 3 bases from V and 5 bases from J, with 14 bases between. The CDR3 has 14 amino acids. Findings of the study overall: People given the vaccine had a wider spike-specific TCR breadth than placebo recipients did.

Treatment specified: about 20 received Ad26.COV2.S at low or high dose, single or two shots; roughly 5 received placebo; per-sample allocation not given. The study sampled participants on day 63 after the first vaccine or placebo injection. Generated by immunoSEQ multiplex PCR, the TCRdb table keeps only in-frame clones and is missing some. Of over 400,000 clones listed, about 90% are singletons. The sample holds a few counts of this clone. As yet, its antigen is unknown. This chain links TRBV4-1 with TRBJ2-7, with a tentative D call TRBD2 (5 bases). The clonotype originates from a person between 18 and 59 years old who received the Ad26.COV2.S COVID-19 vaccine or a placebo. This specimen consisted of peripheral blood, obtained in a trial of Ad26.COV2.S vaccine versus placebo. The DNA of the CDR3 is TGCGCCAGCAGCCAGCTAGCAAGGTCGGACGAGCAGTACTTC. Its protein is CASSQLARSDEQYF.